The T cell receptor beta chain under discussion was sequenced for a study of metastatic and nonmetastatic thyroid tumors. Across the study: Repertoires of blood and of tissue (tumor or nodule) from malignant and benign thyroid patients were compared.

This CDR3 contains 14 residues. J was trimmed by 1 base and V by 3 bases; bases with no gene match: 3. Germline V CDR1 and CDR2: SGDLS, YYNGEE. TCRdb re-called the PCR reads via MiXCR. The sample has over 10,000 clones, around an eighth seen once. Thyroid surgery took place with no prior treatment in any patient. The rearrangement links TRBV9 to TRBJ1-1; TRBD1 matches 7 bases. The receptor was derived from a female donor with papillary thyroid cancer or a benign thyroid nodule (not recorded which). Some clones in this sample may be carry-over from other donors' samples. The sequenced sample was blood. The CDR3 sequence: CASSEDRWNTEAFF. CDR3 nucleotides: TGTGCCAGCAGCGAGGACAGGTGGAACACTGAAGCTTTCTTT.